One and the same sample provided the 14 T cell receptor beta chains below, sequenced in a study of T cells after yellow fever vaccination. In TCRdb, the 5' RACE reads were re-called with MiXCR into one record per CDR3 protein. Of 250,000 or so distinct CDR3 sequences listed, 6.5% to 8.5% are singletons. The source material was CD4+ T cells sorted from PBMCs, sampled 15 days after the yellow fever booster vaccination. These TCRs come from a man aged 30-40 years who received the YFV17D yellow fever vaccine.

This clonotype was observed at least ten times. The gene calls are TRBV3-1 and TRBJ2-1; 9 bases map to TRBD2. Germline CDR1 reads LGHDT; CDR2 reads YNNKEL (reference sequence). The CDR3 is made up of 15 amino acids. V shed 6 bases and J 5 bases; nucleotides not matched to a gene: 8. The CDR3 is CASRGTSPSHNEQFF. As DNA, the CDR3 is TGTGCCAGCAGGGGGACTAGCCCATCCCACAATGAGCAGTTCTTC.

This chain uses TRBV20-1 with TRBJ2-1, with D maybe TRBD2 (6 bases). The CDR3 runs 11 residues. Germline CDR1 reads DFQATT; CDR2 reads SNEGSKA (reference sequence). V lost 5 bases and J 7 bases, leaving 9 bases between the germline ends. The CDR3 DNA follows: TGCAGTGCTGAGGGACTGAATGAGCAGTTCTTC. Protein product: CSAEGLNEQFF.

This clonotype was recorded at least ten times. The CDR3, as DNA: TGCAGTGCTAGTCGGGCGGGAGAAGAGACCCAGTACTTC. It is translated as CSASRAGEETQYF. The chain has TRBV20-1 and TRBJ2-5, with 7 bases aligning to TRBD2. V lost 3 bases to trimming and J lost 3 bases; unmatched junction nucleotides: 4. CDR1 is DFQATT, CDR2 SNEGSKA, per germline (reference sequence). The CDR3 runs 13 residues.

This clonotype was found many times. The chain combines TRBV11-2 with TRBJ2-1; the match to TRBD1 covers 7 bases. The CDR3 runs 13 residues. Trimming at V came to 5 bases and at J to 5 bases, leaving 3 bases not matched to a gene. Germline assignment: CDR1 SGHAT and CDR2 FQNNGV. The CDR3 spells CASSGGQNNEQFF. The CDR3 nucleotides read TGTGCCAGCAGCGGGGGACAGAACAATGAGCAGTTCTTC.

This clonotype was recorded many times. The V call is TRBV5-1, the J call TRBJ1-5; no clear D. Germline V gene data show CDR1 as SGHRS and CDR2 as YFSETQ. V lost 0 bases to trimming and J lost 0 bases, with 7 bases between them. CDR3 length equals 15 residues. In nucleotides, the CDR3 is TGCGCCAGCAGCTTGGAGGGTTATAGCAATCAGCCCCAGCATTTT. Translation gives CASSLEGYSNQPQHF.

The V call is TRBV7-2, the J call TRBJ2-1, with D maybe TRBD2 (5 bases). V was clipped by 2 bases and J by 4 bases, with 12 bases between them. CDR1 SGHTA and CDR2 FQGNSA come from the germline V gene. This CDR3 has 15 amino acids. This chain's CDR3 is CASSLFDGKYNEQFF. The CDR3 DNA follows: TGTGCCAGCAGCTTATTTGACGGGAAGTACAATGAGCAGTTCTTC.

The CDR3 reads CASSKNTGVETQYF. DNA of the CDR3: TGCGCCAGCAGCAAAAATACAGGGGTTGAGACCCAGTACTTC. The V gene is TRBV5-1, the J gene TRBJ2-5, with 7 bases aligning to TRBD1. The CDR3 contains 14 residues. Germline CDR1 SGHRS, CDR2 YFSETQ. After removal of 4 bases from V and 5 bases from J, the junction contained 8 bases not matched to a gene.

This clonotype came up a few times. The chain couples TRBV5-1 to TRBJ2-7; a weak D match, TRBD2 (6 bases). Germline lookup yields CDR1 SGHRS and CDR2 YFSETQ. The CDR3 covers 14 residues. V shed 2 bases and J shed 3 bases, with 12 bases lying between them. This CDR3 is CASSFGAGVYEQYF. As DNA, the CDR3 is TGCGCCAGCAGCTTTGGAGCGGGTGTCTACGAGCAGTACTTC.

This clonotype was counted ten times or more. This sequence joins TRBV20-1 and TRBJ2-5, with 8 bases lining up with TRBD2. Germline V gives CDR1 DFQATT, CDR2 SNEGSKA (reference sequence). Losses at the gene ends were 6 bases for V and 2 bases for J; bases not matched to a gene: 8. This CDR3 comprises 14 residues. The CDR3 loop is CSARSGRAQETQYF. CDR3 coding DNA: TGCAGTGCCCGGAGCGGGAGAGCTCAAGAGACCCAGTACTTC.

This clonotype appeared many times. This chain connects TRBV28 to TRBJ2-2, with 8 nucleotides matching TRBD2. V gave up 2 bases and J gave up 5 bases; unmatched junction bases: 4. The CDR3 length is 15 residues. Germline CDR1 is MDHEN and CDR2 is SYDVKM. CDR3 in amino acids: CASSLTPGGTGELFF. CDR3 bases: TGTGCCAGCAGTTTAACCCCGGGGGGGACCGGGGAGCTGTTTTTT.

This clonotype was counted many times. The J gene is TRBJ2-4, the V gene TRBV5-1, with D hard to call. The V gene's germline CDR1 is SGHRS and CDR2 YFSETQ. V was trimmed by 4 bases and J by 0 bases, leaving 11 bases between them. The CDR3 is 15 amino acids. CDR3 amino acids: CASSLGGVAKNIQYF. In nucleotides, the CDR3 is TGCGCCAGCAGCCTTGGTGGGGTAGCCAAAAACATTCAGTACTTC.

This clonotype was seen ten or more times. The chain is built from TRBV20-1 and TRBJ2-1; D possibly uses TRBD1 or TRBD2 (5 bases each). This CDR3 is built from 14 residues. In germline, CDR1 is DFQATT, CDR2 SNEGSKA (reference sequence). The ends were cut back, 4 bases at V and 4 bases at J, with 14 bases in the middle. The CDR3 loop is CSAKTGTEYNEQFF. The CDR3 DNA is TGCAGTGCTAAAACCGGGACCGAATACAATGAGCAGTTCTTC.

The chain employs TRBV12-3 or TRBV12-4 and TRBJ2-7; 9 bases map to TRBD1. CDR3 length: 15 amino acids. J was trimmed by 7 bases and V by 3 bases; bases with no gene match: 10. The CDR3 is CASSLLTGGKGEQYF. In DNA form, the CDR3 reads TGTGCCAGCAGTTTGCTGACAGGGGGAAAGGGTGAGCAGTACTTC.

The table lists this clonotype with many counts. V is TRBV7-2 and J is TRBJ2-2; D is possibly TRBD1 (6 bases). Per the germline V gene, CDR1 is SGHTA and CDR2 is FQGNSA. The germline V and J ends were trimmed by 5 bases and 0 bases, with 13 bases remaining between them. This CDR3 has 16 residues. CDR3 coding DNA: TGTGCCAGCAGCCCGACCGGGACAACGAACACCGGGGAGCTGTTTTTT. This sequence encodes CASSPTGTTNTGELFF.